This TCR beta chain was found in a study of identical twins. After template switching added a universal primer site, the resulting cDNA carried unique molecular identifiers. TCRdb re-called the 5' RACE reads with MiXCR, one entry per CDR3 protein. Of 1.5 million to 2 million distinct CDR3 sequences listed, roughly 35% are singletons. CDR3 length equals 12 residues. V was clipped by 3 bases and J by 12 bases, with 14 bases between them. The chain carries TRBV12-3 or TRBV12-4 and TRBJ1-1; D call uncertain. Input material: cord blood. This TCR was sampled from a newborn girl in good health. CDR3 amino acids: CASSFRSGGTFF. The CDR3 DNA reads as TGTGCCAGCAGTTTCCGGAGCGGTGGGACTTTCTTT.